This T cell receptor (beta chain) emerged from a study of long-term antiretroviral therapy in people with HIV. Overall study findings and caveats: Those clones which expanded before ART made up the dominant part of the repertoire at all time points. Against controls, HIV repertoires showed narrower ranges of CDR3 length. The study found that diversity rose after ART but stayed below transplant donor controls.

Germline CDR1 is LNHDA and CDR2 is SQIVND (reference sequence). The CDR3 is 15 residues long. Notes on this clone: No antigen is known for it. The junction shows a germline mismatch at one end, possibly a read error.

Survey-level resolution applied to immunoSEQ assay v3.0. The assay was immunoSEQ multiplex PCR, and TCRdb's table has in-frame clones only and misses some. The data show some 29,000 clones, more than 85% seen once. The material sequenced was unsorted PBMCs, taken 6.2 years after starting antiretroviral therapy. The chain combines TRBV19 with TRBJ1-5; TRBD1 matches 9 bases. This TCR derives from a man aged 40-49 years with HIV. CDR3 bases: TGTGCCAGTAGTCGGGTCACAGGGGGCAACCAGCCCCAGCATTTT. Its protein product is CASSRVTGGNQPQHF.